The 32 T cell receptor beta chains below come from one sample, sequenced in a study of T cell repertoires in cytomegalovirus infection (dated by TCRdb to the late 2010s). TCRdb records Illumina HiSeq 1500 as the sequencer. Starting from the raw public reads, TCRdb applied fastp trimming at Q25, assembled clones with MiXCR and retained in-frame beta chains. Each CDR3 protein appears once, grouped with its most common genes and DNA. The sample has some 160,000 distinct CDR3 sequences on record, roughly 15% of them singletons. The ten largest clones take up around 20% of the sample. The material sequenced was CD8+ T cells from PBMCs. Every receptor here comes from a human donor in good health (CMV status not recorded). Some clones in this sample may be carry-over from other donors' samples.

This clonotype was seen more than once but under ten times. The V gene is TRBV12-3 or TRBV12-4, the J gene TRBJ2-4; D may be TRBD2 (6 bases). Trimming stripped 6 bases from V and 0 bases from J, with 18 bases between. There are 17 residues in the CDR3. Written as DNA, the CDR3 is TGTGCCAGCAGCCCTTCGGGGGAGAGACTAGCCAAAAACATTCAGTACTTC. As protein: CASSPSGERLAKNIQYF.

The V gene is TRBV14, the J gene TRBJ2-2, with 10 positions matching TRBD1. Germline V gives CDR1 SGHDN, CDR2 FVKESK. The CDR3 loop spans 16 amino acids. The V segment lost 4 bases and the J segment 5 bases; nucleotides outside the gene matches: 7. The CDR3 here is CASSPRTGGRTGELFF. CDR3 DNA sequence: TGTGCCAGCAGCCCGAGGACAGGGGGAAGGACCGGGGAGCTGTTTTTT.

This clonotype was counted ten times or more. The rearrangement uses TRBV7-2 and TRBJ2-7, with TRBD2 as a possible D gene (7 bases). Germline V lookup: CDR1 SGHTA, CDR2 FQGNSA. The CDR3 spans 15 residues. The germline V and J ends were trimmed by 1 base and 3 bases, with 13 bases remaining between them. DNA for the CDR3: TGTGCCAGCAGCTTAGTGCCAGGGGAGGGCTACGAGCAGTACTTC. Translating it yields CASSLVPGEGYEQYF.

This clonotype was seen a handful of times. This chain links TRBV29-1 with TRBJ2-1; the D is unclear. V lost 0 bases, J lost 8 bases, and 8 bases lay in between. Germline loops: CDR1 SQVTM, CDR2 ANQGSEA. This CDR3 is 12 amino acids long. DNA for the CDR3: TGCAGCGTTGAAGAGGGTTCCGATGAGCAGTTCTTC. This encodes CSVEEGSDEQFF.

This clonotype has a handful of counts. This chain connects TRBV7-2 to TRBJ1-4; a weak D match, TRBD1 (6 bases). The V gene lost 4 bases and the J gene lost 5 bases, with 11 bases spanning the gap. Germline values: CDR1 SGHTA, CDR2 FQGNSA. This CDR3 is built from 14 residues. The CDR3 nucleotides read TGTGCCAGCAGCTACACGGGGGCGAATGAAAAACTGTTTTTT. It specifies CASSYTGANEKLFF.

This sequence joins TRBV6-5 and TRBJ2-1, with 12 bases that match TRBD2. This CDR3 is built from 17 residues. The ends lost 2 bases at V and 7 bases at J; junction bases unmatched: 9. Germline CDR1 is MNHEY and CDR2 is SVGAGI. The DNA of the CDR3 is TGTGCCAGCAGTTACAGGTCTAGCGGGGGGGCCAGGAATGAGCAGTTCTTC. Protein: CASSYRSSGGARNEQFF.

CDR3 DNA: TGTGCCAGCAGCTTCTGGCTTCCTTTGCGGAGTTTGGACACCGGGGAGCTGTTTTTT. It translates to CASSFWLPLRSLDTGELFF. This chain connects TRBV11-2 to TRBJ2-2; no firm D call. Trimming stripped 3 bases from V and 3 bases from J, with 23 bases between. Germline V CDR1 and CDR2: SGHAT, FQNNGV. The CDR3 covers 19 residues.

This clonotype came up a few times. CDR3 sequence: CASSLSGSRGPTEAFF. Written as DNA, the CDR3 is TGTGCCAGCAGCTTATCAGGCTCCAGGGGGCCCACTGAAGCTTTCTTT. The genes are TRBV7-2 and TRBJ1-1; 8 bases align to TRBD1. The CDR3 spans 16 residues. The V gene's germline CDR1 is SGHTA and CDR2 FQGNSA. The J segment lost 4 bases and the V segment lost 2 bases, leaving 9 bases of the junction unmatched.

The gene calls are TRBV28 and TRBJ1-1, with D unclear. Germline loops: CDR1 MDHEN, CDR2 SYDVKM. The CDR3 spans 13 residues. Trimming cost V 6 bases and J 0 bases, with 8 bases left between them. This CDR3 reads CASSRSMNTEAFF. The CDR3 nucleotides read TGTGCCAGCAGCCGTTCTATGAACACTGAAGCTTTCTTT.

A few counts support this clonotype. This chain uses TRBV19 with TRBJ1-1; D gene unclear. Germline V gives CDR1 LNHDA, CDR2 SQIVND (reference sequence). The CDR3 spans 14 residues. V shed 7 bases and J shed 3 bases, with 15 bases lying between them. The CDR3 DNA is TGTGCCAGTACCGGGCGGATGTGGGACACTGAAGCTTTCTTT. Its protein is CASTGRMWDTEAFF.

V and J are TRBV12-3 or TRBV12-4 and TRBJ1-2; 7 bases match TRBD1. The CDR3 consists of 14 residues. Unmatched junction bases numbered 9, after V lost 6 bases and J lost 5 bases. The chain's CDR3 is CASSLSTGVYGYTF. The CDR3 coding sequence is TGTGCCAGCAGCCTAAGCACAGGGGTGTATGGCTACACCTTC.

This clonotype was seen a few times. The CDR3 nucleotides are TGTGCCAGCTCCCAAGAGACCCAGTACTTC. Encoded protein: CASSQETQYF. The chain employs TRBV18 and TRBJ2-5; D not certain. The CDR3 covers 10 residues. Looked up from germline, CDR1 is KGHSH and CDR2 is LQKENI. V lost 6 bases and J lost 1, with 0 bases in between.

This clonotype has more than one count but fewer than ten. V gene TRBV12-3 or TRBV12-4 combines with J gene TRBJ2-5; TRBD2 matches 13 bases. The CDR3 sequence is 15 residues long. Losses at the gene ends were 6 bases for V and 4 bases for J; bases not matched to a gene: 5. Here the CDR3 DNA reads TGTGCCAGCAGCCTGGGACTAGCGGGAACAGAGACCCAGTACTTC. This encodes CASSLGLAGTETQYF.

This clonotype was recorded many times. This chain joins TRBV5-6 and TRBJ2-1; 10 bases align to TRBD2. The trim removed 4 bases at V and 2 bases at J, leaving 9 bases unmatched. The CDR3 loop spans 17 amino acids. Per germline, CDR1 SGHDT and CDR2 YYEEEE. CDR3 protein: CASSLLAGEGPYNEQFF. CDR3 DNA sequence: TGTGCCAGCAGCCTCCTAGCGGGAGAGGGGCCCTACAATGAGCAGTTCTTC.

This clonotype was seen a handful of times. The chain combines TRBV7-6 with TRBJ2-1; 11 bases are a match to TRBD2. From germline, CDR1 is SGHVS and CDR2 FNYEAQ. Losses at the gene ends were 5 bases for V and 2 bases for J; bases not matched to a gene: 2. The CDR3 is 15 amino acids. The CDR3 sequence: CASSPSGRPYNEQFF. The CDR3 bases are TGTGCCAGCAGCCCTAGCGGGAGGCCCTACAATGAGCAGTTCTTC.

This clonotype was seen more than once but under ten times. V is TRBV15 and J is TRBJ2-1, with D tentatively TRBD1 or TRBD2 (6 bases each). The germline V gene encodes CDR1 LNHNV and CDR2 YYDKDF (reference sequence). The CDR3 length is 14 residues. The V end was cut by 0 bases, the J end by 12 bases, with 15 bases between. The CDR3 DNA is TGTGCCACCAGCAGAGATATGGGGGGCTTGCGGCAGTTCTTC. Translation: CATSRDMGGLRQFF.

This clonotype was counted a few times. The CDR3 is CASSVDRGQNGELFF. The CDR3 DNA is TGTGCCAGCAGCGTTGACCGGGGTCAGAACGGGGAGCTGTTTTTT. The chain links TRBV7-9 to TRBJ2-2, with TRBD2 as a possible D gene (5 bases). The CDR3 loop spans 15 amino acids. Deletions cut 5 bases from V and 7 bases from J, with 17 bases between. Germline V gene lookup returns CDR1 SEHNR and CDR2 FQNEAQ (reference sequence). Complete variable domain (other parts from reference TRBV7-9 and TRBJ2-2): DTGVSQNPRHKITKRGQNVTFRCDPISEHNRLYWYRQTLGQGPEFLTYFQNEAQLEKSRLLSDRFSAERPKGSFSTLEIQRTEQGDSAMYLCASSVDRGQNGELFFGEGSRLTVL.

The chain uses TRBV28 and TRBJ2-7; D gene ambiguous. This CDR3 contains 14 residues. V was pared by 4 bases and J by 7 bases, with 17 bases between. Germline CDR1 and CDR2: MDHEN and SYDVKM. The CDR3 DNA reads TGTGCCAGCAGTTCGACCCTTTTTTCGCGGGAGCAGTACTTC. Amino acid sequence: CASSSTLFSREQYF.

CDR3 amino acids: CASSLGLVLNTGELFF. The CDR3 DNA sequence: TGTGCCAGCAGCTTAGGACTAGTCCTGAACACCGGGGAGCTGTTTTTT. V usage is TRBV7-2 and J usage is TRBJ2-2; possible D gene TRBD2, 6 bases. Germline values: CDR1 SGHTA, CDR2 FQGNSA. V lost 1 base and J lost 1, with 10 bases in between. This CDR3 region has 16 residues.

The chain combines TRBV5-1 with TRBJ2-1; 10 bases line up with TRBD2. The CDR3 is 16 amino acids. Trimming removed 0 bases from V and 9 bases from J; junction bases left unmatched: 9. Germline V gene lookup returns CDR1 SGHRS and CDR2 YFSETQ. The CDR3 DNA sequence: TGCGCCAGCAGCTTGGAGGCTAGCGGGAGTTTGGTTGAGCAGTTCTTC. Protein product: CASSLEASGSLVEQFF.

This rearrangement joins TRBV7-3 to TRBJ2-3, with TRBD2 identical over 9 bases. Trimming at V came to 5 bases and at J to 1 base, leaving 7 bases not matched to a gene. The CDR3 length is 16 residues. Germline CDR1 SGHTA, CDR2 FQGTGA. In DNA, the CDR3 is TGTGCCAGCAGCGCCCTTAGCGGGGGACGCACAGATACGCAGTATTTT. Amino acids: CASSALSGGRTDTQYF.

The V and J genes are TRBV7-3 and TRBJ2-5; 8 bases align to TRBD2. Germline V gene sequence: CDR1 SGHTA, CDR2 FQGTGA. The J segment lost 3 bases and the V segment lost 8 bases, leaving 5 bases of the junction unmatched. The CDR3 is 13 amino acids. In DNA, the CDR3 is TGTGCCAGCTCTGGAGCGGGAGAAGAGACCCAGTACTTC. It specifies CASSGAGEETQYF.

As for this clonotype: No DNA is shown, since the ends of the CDR3 on it are uncertain; the CDR3 is the one TCRdb lists. CDR3 sequence reads: CASSFGPGASYEQYF. The chain couples TRBV5-6 to TRBJ2-7; the table names TRBD1, a call not compared with the DNA. Germline assignment: CDR1 SGHDT and CDR2 YYEEEE. The CDR3 numbers 15 amino acids, ends counted.

The chain joins TRBV29-1 to TRBJ2-7; the match to TRBD2 covers 8 bases. The germline V gene has CDR1 SQVTM and CDR2 ANQGSEA. There are 14 residues in the CDR3. V was pared by 6 bases and J by 4 bases, with 11 bases of the junction left unmatched. CDR3 loop: CSVAPAGAPYEQYF. DNA for the CDR3: TGCAGCGTGGCACCAGCGGGGGCCCCTTACGAGCAGTACTTC.

The chain couples TRBV7-8 to TRBJ1-4; 7 bases match TRBD1. The CDR3 sequence is 15 residues long. The V and J ends lost 3 bases and 4 bases, in that order; junction bases with no gene match: 5. Germline V lookup: CDR1 SGHVS, CDR2 FQNEAQ. This CDR3 reads CASSLDRLNNEKLFF. The CDR3 coding sequence is TGTGCCAGCAGCTTGGACAGGTTGAATAATGAAAAACTGTTTTTT.

This clonotype was counted only a few times. The CDR3 coding sequence is TGTGCCAGCAGCCAGGGGGTATCGAGGACAACTAATGAAAAACTGTTTTTT. This translates into CASSQGVSRTTNEKLFF. V usage is TRBV14 and J usage is TRBJ1-4; D may be TRBD1 (5 bases). The CDR3 sequence is 17 residues long. Trimming stripped 3 bases from V and 0 bases from J, with 14 bases between. Germline-derived CDR1 and CDR2 are SGHDN and FVKESK.

CDR3 sequence: CASSLEGGNTEAFF. The CDR3, as DNA: TGCGCCAGCAGCTTGGAGGGGGGGAACACTGAAGCTTTCTTT. The J gene is TRBJ1-1, the V gene TRBV5-1; TRBD1 might be the D (6 bases). The V end lost 0 bases, the J end lost 1 base, and 7 bases lay between the germline ends. CDR3 length equals 14 residues. The germline V gene has CDR1 SGHRS and CDR2 YFSETQ. Full variable domain (outside the CDR3, taken from reference TRBV5-1 and TRBJ1-1): KAGVTQTPRYLIKTRGQQVTLSCSPISGHRSVSWYQQTPGQGLQFLFEYFSETQRNKGNFPGRFSGRQFSNSRSEMNVSTLELGDSALYLCASSLEGGNTEAFFGQGTRLTVV.

This clonotype was counted between two and nine times. The V call is TRBV7-6, the J call TRBJ1-4, with D hard to call. The CDR3 is 15 residues long. Trimming cost V 4 bases and J 0 bases, with 9 bases left between them. Germline V gene sequence: CDR1 SGHVS, CDR2 FNYEAQ. The CDR3 region is CASSYRDATNEKLFF. The CDR3 nucleotides are TGTGCCAGCAGCTATAGGGATGCAACTAATGAAAAACTGTTTTTT.

The chain combines TRBV28 with TRBJ1-5, with D perhaps matching TRBD1 (5 bases). V was trimmed by 8 bases and J by 7 bases, leaving 21 bases between them. The length of the CDR3 is 15 residues. Looked up from germline, CDR1 is MDHEN and CDR2 is SYDVKM. The CDR3: CASSLTHQGRQPQHF. The CDR3 DNA reads as TGTGCCAGCTCCCTCACCCACCAGGGACGCCAGCCCCAGCATTTT. The variable domain in full, with the rest retrieved from reference TRBV28 and TRBJ1-5, is DVKVTQSSRYLVKRTGEKVFLECVQDMDHENMFWYRQDPGLGLRLIYFSYDVKMKEKGDIPEGYSVSREKKERFSLILESASTNQTSMYLCASSLTHQGRQPQHFGDGTRLSIL.

This clonotype was seen a few times. This chain links TRBV20-1 with TRBJ2-7, with D unresolved. Germline values: CDR1 DFQATT, CDR2 SNEGSKA (reference sequence). V dropped 0 bases and J dropped 0 bases, with 6 bases sitting between them. CDR3 length: 13 residues. This CDR3 is CSAREASSYEQYF. The CDR3 coding sequence is TGCAGTGCTAGAGAGGCCAGCTCCTACGAGCAGTACTTC.

This clonotype has ten or more counts. The chain employs TRBV7-2 and TRBJ2-3, with 13 positions matching TRBD2. CDR1 is SGHTA and CDR2 is FQGNSA in the germline V gene. The CDR3 length is 17 residues. The trim removed 5 bases at V and 3 bases at J, leaving 8 bases unmatched. CDR3 protein: CASSSGLAGERTDTQYF. CDR3 coding DNA: TGTGCCAGCAGCAGCGGACTAGCGGGAGAACGGACAGATACGCAGTATTTT.

As regards this clonotype: Possible read error: a much larger clone is one base away. The CDR3 end shows no conserved phenylalanine or tryptophan, and so a read error is likely. The chain carries TRBV6-2 or TRBV6-3 and TRBJ2-1; no firm D call. The germline V and J ends were trimmed by 3 bases and 4 bases, with 4 bases remaining between them. This CDR3 spans 12 amino acids. Germline CDR1 is MNHEY and CDR2 is SVGEGT. The CDR3, as DNA: TGTGCCAGCAGTTATAAATACAATGAGCAGTTCTTG. Translating gives CASSYKYNEQFL.